Following are 4 T cell receptor beta chains from one sample sequenced in a study of T cells expressing NK-cell markers. Reanalyzing the 5' RACE reads, TCRdb keeps one entry per CDR3 protein, without DNA. Here the sample table reports about 460,000 distinct CDR3 sequences. The source material was blood T cells: a sorted CD56 or NKG2C T cell subset, CD4+ or CD8+ T cells, or bulk PBMC T cells (not recorded which). These TCRs come from a woman aged 45-65 years in good health.

V is TRBV3-1 and J is TRBJ2-1; the TCRdb D gene call, TRBD1, has no DNA to confirm it. The CDR3 covers 14 residues. The V gene's germline CDR1 is LGHDT and CDR2 YNNKEL (reference sequence). The CDR3 protein is CASSQASRGGEQFF.

The chain combines TRBV2 with TRBJ2-5; TCRdb calls TRBD1, which cannot be checked without DNA. Germline CDR1 and CDR2: SNHLY and FYNNEI. The CDR3 spans 12 residues. This CDR3 is CASSRDRGTQYF.

This rearrangement joins TRBV12-3 or TRBV12-4 to TRBJ1-1; the TRBD1 assignment by TCRdb is unverifiable without DNA. The CDR3 consists of 16 residues. The CDR3 spells CASSLDGQLMNTEAFF.

The chain uses TRBV24-1 and TRBJ2-1; TCRdb returns TRBD2, unconfirmable since there is no DNA. CDR1 and CDR2 from the germline V gene are KGHDR and SFDVKD. The CDR3 has 16 amino acids. The CDR3 loop reads CATSEAGLSSYNEQFF.